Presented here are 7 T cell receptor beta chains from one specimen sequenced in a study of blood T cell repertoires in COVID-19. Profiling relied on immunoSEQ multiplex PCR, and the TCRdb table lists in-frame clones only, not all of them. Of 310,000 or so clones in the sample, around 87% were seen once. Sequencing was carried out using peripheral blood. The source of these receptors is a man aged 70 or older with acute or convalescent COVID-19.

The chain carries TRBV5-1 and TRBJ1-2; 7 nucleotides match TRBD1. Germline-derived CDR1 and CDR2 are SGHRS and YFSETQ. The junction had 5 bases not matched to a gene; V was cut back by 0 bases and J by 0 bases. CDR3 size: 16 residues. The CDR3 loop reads CASSLGRDRANYGYTF. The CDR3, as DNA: TGCGCCAGCAGCTTGGGGCGCGACAGGGCTAACTATGGCTACACCTTC.

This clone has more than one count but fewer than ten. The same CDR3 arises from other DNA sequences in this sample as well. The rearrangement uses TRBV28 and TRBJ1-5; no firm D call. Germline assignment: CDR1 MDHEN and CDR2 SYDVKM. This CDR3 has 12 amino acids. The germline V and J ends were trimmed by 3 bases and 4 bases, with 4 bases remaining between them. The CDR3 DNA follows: TGTGCCAGCAGTTTCCGGAATCAGCCCCAGCATTTT. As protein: CASSFRNQPQHF.

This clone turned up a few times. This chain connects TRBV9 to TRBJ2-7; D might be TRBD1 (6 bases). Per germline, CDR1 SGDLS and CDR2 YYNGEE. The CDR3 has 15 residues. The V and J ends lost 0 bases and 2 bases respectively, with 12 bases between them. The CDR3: CASSVDMGQPYEQYF. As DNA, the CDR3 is TGTGCCAGCAGCGTAGATATGGGACAACCCTACGAGCAGTACTTC.

CDR3 nucleotide sequence: TGTGCCAGCAGTGAACAGGGTTCTGGAGGCTACACCTTC. It is translated as CASSEQGSGGYTF. The chain joins TRBV2 to TRBJ1-2; possibly TRBD1 for D (5 bases). The CDR3 extends over 13 amino acids. V was pared by 2 bases and J by 8 bases, with 12 bases between. CDR1 and CDR2 (germline): SNHLY, FYNNEI.

CDR3 coding DNA: TGTGCCAGCAGCCAAGATCTCAGCGGGAGCGGTATTCAGTACTTC. Translating it yields CASSQDLSGSGIQYF. The rearrangement joins TRBV4-2 to TRBJ2-4, with 8 positions matching TRBD2. The germline gives CDR1 LGHNA, CDR2 YNFKEQ. After removal of 0 bases from V and 10 bases from J, the junction contained 8 bases not matched to a gene. The CDR3 extends over 15 amino acids.

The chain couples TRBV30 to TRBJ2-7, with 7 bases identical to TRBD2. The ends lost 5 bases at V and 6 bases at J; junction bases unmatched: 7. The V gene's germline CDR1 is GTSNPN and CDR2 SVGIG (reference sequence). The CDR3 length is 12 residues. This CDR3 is CAWGLGDFEQYF. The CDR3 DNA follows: TGTGCCTGGGGACTAGGGGATTTCGAGCAGTACTTC.

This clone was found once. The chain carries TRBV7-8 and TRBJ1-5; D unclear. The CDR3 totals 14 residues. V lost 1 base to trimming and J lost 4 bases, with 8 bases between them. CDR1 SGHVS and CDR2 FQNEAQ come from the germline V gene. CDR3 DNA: TGTGCCAGCAGCTTAGTCTCTACGAATCAGCCCCAGCATTTT. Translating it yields CASSLVSTNQPQHF.